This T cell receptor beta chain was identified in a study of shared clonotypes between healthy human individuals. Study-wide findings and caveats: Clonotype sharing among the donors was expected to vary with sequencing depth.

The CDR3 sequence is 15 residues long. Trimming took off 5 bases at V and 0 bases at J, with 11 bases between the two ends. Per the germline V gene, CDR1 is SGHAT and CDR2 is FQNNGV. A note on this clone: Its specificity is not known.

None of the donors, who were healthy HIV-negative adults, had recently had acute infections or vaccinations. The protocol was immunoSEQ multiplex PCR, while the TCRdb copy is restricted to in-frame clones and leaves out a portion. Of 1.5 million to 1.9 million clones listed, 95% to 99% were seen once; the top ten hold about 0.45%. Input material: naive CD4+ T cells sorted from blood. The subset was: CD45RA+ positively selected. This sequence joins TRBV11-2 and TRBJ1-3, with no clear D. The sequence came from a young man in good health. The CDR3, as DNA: TGTGCCAGCAGCCCTGACGGATACTCTGGAAACACCATATATTTT. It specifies CASSPDGYSGNTIYF. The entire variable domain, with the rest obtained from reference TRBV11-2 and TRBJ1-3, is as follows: EAGVAQSPRYKIIEKRQSVAFWCNPISGHATLYWYQQILGQGPKLLIQFQNNGVVDDSQLPKDRFSAERLKGVDSTLKIQPAKLEDSAVYLCASSPDGYSGNTIYFGEGSWLTVV.